The clone carrying this T cell receptor (beta chain) has at least ten counts. This entry comes from a study of T cells in Graves' hyperthyroidism and ophthalmopathy. Amplified regions were TCR beta CDR3 sequences from RNA transcripts. TCR CDR3 underwent first-round RT-PCR with the HTBI primer set. In TCRdb, the multiplex PCR reads were re-called with MiXCR into one record per CDR3 protein. Seen here are around 190,000 distinct CDR3 sequences, about 15% observed once, and the top ten hold roughly 30%. This CDR3 contains 12 residues. The germline V gene has CDR1 DFQATT and CDR2 SNEGSKA (reference sequence). V was cut by 5 bases and J by 5 bases, with 12 bases left in between. Graves' hyperthyroidism was deemed stable absent ophthalmopathy progression within 18 months. Patients with uncontrolled infections, other autoimmune diseases, pregnancy or lactation were excluded. The diagnoses drew upon clinical symptoms, serum thyroxine and TRAb, thyroid ultrasound and orbital computed tomography.

The TCR originated in a woman aged 45-60 years with Graves' hyperthyroidism. The rearrangement joins TRBV20-1 to TRBJ1-2, with D perhaps TRBD1 (6 bases). The source material was blood. CDR3 sequence reads: CSAPGHLYGYTF. CDR3 sequence (DNA): TGCAGTGCTCCGGGACACCTTTATGGCTACACCTTC.